This T cell receptor (beta chain) was captured by sequencing in a study of regulatory T cells in long-lasting Graves disease. As for the study in general: Antithyroid drug use was under 3 months in newly diagnosed Graves' patients. Study-level findings and limits: Whereas new patients shared about a thousand public clonotypes, persistent patients shared more, at 2,500 to 3,500.

In this sample, this clonotype turned up many times. The antigen remains unidentified. The V end was cut by 8 bases, the J end by 0 bases, with 8 bases between. The CDR3 extends over 13 amino acids. Both iRepertoire HTBI primers and Arm-PCR of CDR3 regions were used to build the TCR beta libraries. Each CDR3 protein is one row after TCRdb ran MiXCR on the multiplex PCR reads. This sample has fewer than 400,000 distinct CDR3 sequences; 18% occur once, and the top ten carry roughly 40%. Time point denoted: newly diagnosed GD, antithyroid drugs for less than 3 months. From RNA extracted from PBMCs, the TCR library was made. Diagnosis followed American Thyroid Association guidelines for Graves' disease. Patients were from an endocrinology department in Xi'an, China.

The sample consisted of peripheral blood mononuclear cells (PBMCs), taken at new diagnosis, from a patient treated with antithyroid drugs. The clonotype was recovered from a female donor with Graves disease. The V gene is TRBV12-3 or TRBV12-4, the J gene TRBJ2-1; no firm D call. This chain's CDR3 is CASRWASYNEQFF. As DNA, the CDR3 is TGTGCCAGCCGGTGGGCCTCCTACAATGAGCAGTTCTTC.